This T cell receptor (beta chain) was identified in a study of blood T cells in healthy people across ages. Study-wide findings and caveats: A roughly linear age-dependent decrease characterized TCR beta diversity per million T cells. Long-lived donors carried more naive CD4+ cells and greater diversity than aged donors.

CDR3 length equals 13 residues. The germline gives CDR1 MNHNS, CDR2 SASEGT. V dropped 0 bases and J dropped 11 bases, with 10 bases sitting between them. About this clonotype itself: The antigen remains unidentified.

Each sample gave at least 6.5 million isolated PBMCs. RNA extraction gave at least 5.5 micrograms of total RNA per sample. Then a second PCR, running roughly 7 to 12 cycles, was carried out with a sample-barcoded 5' primer and a J-beta primer mix. TCRdb fed the 5' RACE reads into MiXCR, producing one record per CDR3 protein. The repertoire includes about a million distinct CDR3 sequences, roughly 51% of them detected once, and about a fifth sits in the top ten. The chain links TRBV6-1 to TRBJ1-4, with D hard to call. This clonotype was obtained from a woman in her sixties in good health. Sequences were obtained from blood. The CDR3 DNA reads TGTGCCAGCAGTGAAGCTCCGGGTTGGAAACTGTTTTTT. Residues: CASSEAPGWKLFF.